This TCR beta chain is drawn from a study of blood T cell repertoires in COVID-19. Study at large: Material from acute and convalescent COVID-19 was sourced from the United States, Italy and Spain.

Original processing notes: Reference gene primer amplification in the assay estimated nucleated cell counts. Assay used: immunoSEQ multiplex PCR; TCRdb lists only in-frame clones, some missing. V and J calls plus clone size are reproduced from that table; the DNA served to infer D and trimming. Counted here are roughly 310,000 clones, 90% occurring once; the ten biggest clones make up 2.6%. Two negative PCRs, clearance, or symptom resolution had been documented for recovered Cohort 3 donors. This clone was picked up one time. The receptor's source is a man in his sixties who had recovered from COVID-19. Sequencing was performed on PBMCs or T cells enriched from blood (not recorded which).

CDR3 sequence (DNA): TGTGCCAGCAGCCGGGACAGGGCGGAGGAAAAACTGTTTTTT. Its protein is CASSRDRAEEKLFF. This chain links TRBV11-2 with TRBJ1-4; TRBD1 aligns across 9 bases. Germline V CDR1 and CDR2: SGHAT, FQNNGV. This CDR3 is built from 14 residues. Trimming removed 5 bases from V and 8 bases from J; junction bases left unmatched: 6. Drawing the rest from reference TRBV11-2 and TRBJ1-4, the complete variable domain is EAGVAQSPRYKIIEKRQSVAFWCNPISGHATLYWYQQILGQGPKLLIQFQNNGVVDDSQLPKDRFSAERLKGVDSTLKIQPAKLEDSAVYLCASSRDRAEEKLFFGSGTQLSVL.